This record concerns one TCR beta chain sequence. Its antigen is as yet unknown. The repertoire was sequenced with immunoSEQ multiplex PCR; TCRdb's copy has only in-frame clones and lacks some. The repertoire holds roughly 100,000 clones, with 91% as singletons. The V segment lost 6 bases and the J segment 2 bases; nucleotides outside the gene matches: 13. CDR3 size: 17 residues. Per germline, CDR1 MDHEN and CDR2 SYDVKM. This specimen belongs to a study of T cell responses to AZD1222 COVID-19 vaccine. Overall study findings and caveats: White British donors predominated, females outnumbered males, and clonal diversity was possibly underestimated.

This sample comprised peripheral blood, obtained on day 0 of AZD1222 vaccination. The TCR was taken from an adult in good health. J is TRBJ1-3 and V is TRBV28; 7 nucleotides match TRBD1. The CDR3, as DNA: TGTGCCAGCAGCCCCGTGACAGGGTTTAGTGCTGGAAACACCATATATTTT. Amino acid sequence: CASSPVTGFSAGNTIYF.